This T cell receptor (beta chain) was obtained from a study of CD8+ T cells in alopecia areata. Concerning this clone itself: The antigen remains undetermined.

Trimming cost V 7 bases and J 8 bases, with 8 bases left between them. The CDR3 is made up of 11 amino acids. Germline CDR1 reads MNHEY; CDR2 reads SMNVEV (reference sequence). Whole-study findings and limits: Clonality in lesional scalp, especially alopecia totalis/universalis, exceeded that of normal scalp. Mice showed clearer TCR sharing than patients did, a gap that was possibly HLA-related.

cDNA serving as the sequencing template came from extracted, reverse transcribed RNA. The data were produced by immunoSEQ multiplex PCR, yet TCRdb's version contains in-frame clones alone and is incomplete. The table includes 50,000 to 70,000 clones, around 40% detected once. The TCR comes from a human donor with alopecia areata. This sequence joins TRBV27 and TRBJ2-2; a possible D gene is TRBD2 (5 bases). Sequenced material: NKG2D-low CD8+ T cells sorted from blood. CDR3 DNA sequence: TGTGCCAGCACCAGAGGGGGGGAGCTGTTTTTT. Translated, it gives CASTRGGELFF.